Here is one T cell receptor (beta chain) with its context. The data derive from a study of neurological immune-mediated disorders. This sample's time point: longitudinal time-point 2. Where libraries were unsorted, they were derived from 2 million PBMCs stored at -80 degrees C. V was shortened by 5 bases and J by 2 bases, with 7 bases between the two germline ends. Looked up from germline, CDR1 is SNHLY and CDR2 is FYNNEI. CDR3 length: 12 amino acids. Via MiXCR, TCRdb re-called the 5' RACE reads, giving one row per CDR3 protein. The table shows 81,000 or so distinct CDR3 sequences, with 13% occurring only once.

Sequencing used PBMCs. This chain joins TRBV2 and TRBJ2-7; D uncertain. This TCR came from a female donor with HTLV-1-associated myelopathy (HAM/TSP). The CDR3 protein is CASSLSPYEQYF. The CDR3, as DNA: TGTGCCAGCAGTCTTTCCCCCTACGAGCAGTACTTC. Supplemented by reference TRBV2 and TRBJ2-7, the full variable domain reads EPEVTQTPSHQVTQMGQEVILRCVPISNHLYFYWYRQILGQKVEFLVSFYNNEISEKSEIFDDQFSVERPDGSNFTLKIRSTKLEDSAMYFCASSLSPYEQYFGPGTRLTVT.